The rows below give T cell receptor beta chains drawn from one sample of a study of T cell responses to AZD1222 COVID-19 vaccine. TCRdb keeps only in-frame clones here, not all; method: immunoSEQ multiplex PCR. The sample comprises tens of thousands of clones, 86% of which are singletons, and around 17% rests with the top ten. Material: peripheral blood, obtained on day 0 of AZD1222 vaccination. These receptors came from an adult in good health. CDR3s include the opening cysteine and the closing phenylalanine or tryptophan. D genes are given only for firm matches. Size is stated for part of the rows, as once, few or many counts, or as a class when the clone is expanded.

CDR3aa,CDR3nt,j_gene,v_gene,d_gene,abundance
CASSQGHHSNQPQHF,TGCGCCAGCAGCCAAGGACACCATAGCAATCAGCCCCAGCATTTT,TRBJ1-5,TRBV4-3,-,-
CASSEQTTEAFF,TGCGCCAGCAGTGAACAGACCACTGAAGCTTTCTTT,TRBJ1-1,TRBV10-2,-,-
CASSLASGSLSYNEQFF,TGCGCCAGCAGCTTGGCAAGTGGGAGCCTATCCTACAATGAGCAGTTCTTC,TRBJ2-1,TRBV5-1,-,-
CASSLWGNEQYF,TGTGCCAGCAGTTTATGGGGAAACGAGCAGTACTTC,TRBJ2-7,TRBV27,-,-
CASNLSSGEAQPQHF,TGTGCCAGCAACCTGTCGAGTGGGGAAGCTCAGCCCCAGCATTTT,TRBJ1-5,TRBV6-5,-,-
CASTQAGSSYNEQFF,TGTGCCAGCACCCAAGCGGGTAGCTCCTACAATGAGCAGTTCTTC,TRBJ2-1,TRBV6-6,-,-
CASRLADGTYEQYF,TGTGCCAGCAGACTGGCCGACGGGACCTACGAGCAGTACTTC,TRBJ2-7,TRBV28,-,-
CASSQEGLAGGKAETQYF,TGCGCCAGCAGCCAAGAAGGGTTAGCGGGAGGGAAGGCGGAGACCCAGTACTTC,TRBJ2-5,TRBV4-3,TRBD2,-
CSVEGLGQGDNEKLFF,TGCAGCGTTGAAGGTCTGGGACAGGGAGATAATGAAAAACTGTTTTTT,TRBJ1-4,TRBV29-1,TRBD1,-
CSVERGTGRSHGYTF,TGCAGCGTTGAGCGGGGGACAGGGAGAAGTCATGGCTACACCTTC,TRBJ1-2,TRBV29-1,TRBD1,-
CASMRPLRTGSGYGYTF,TGTGCCAGCATGCGCCCCTTACGGACAGGGTCTGGCTATGGCTACACCTTC,TRBJ1-2,TRBV28,TRBD1,-
CASSSGGEIFLF,TGTGCCAGCAGTTCCGGGGGCGAAATATTTCTCTTC,TRBJ1-2,TRBV28,-,once
CASSHIADLYNEQFF,TGTGCCAGCAGCCATATAGCGGACCTATACAATGAGCAGTTCTTC,TRBJ2-1,TRBV4-2,-,-
CASSMEGRANTEAFF,TGTGCCAGTAGTATGGAGGGCCGGGCGAACACTGAAGCTTTCTTT,TRBJ1-1,TRBV19,-,-
CASSKGALSSGNTIYF,TGTGCCAGCAGCAAGGGGGCCCTATCCTCTGGAAACACCATATATTTT,TRBJ1-3,TRBV7-6,TRBD1,-
CASSLAGGDSDTQYF,TGCGCCAGCAGCTTGGCGGGAGGTGATTCAGATACGCAGTATTTT,TRBJ2-3,TRBV5-1,TRBD2,-
CASSLGLAGSYNEQFF,TGTGCCAGCAGCTTGGGACTAGCGGGCTCCTACAATGAGCAGTTCTTC,TRBJ2-1,TRBV5-8,TRBD2,-
CASYQGSFEKLFF,TGTGCCAGCTACCAGGGAAGCTTTGAAAAACTGTTTTTT,TRBJ1-4,TRBV6-5,-,-
CASSQDQGQRSTGGYTF,TGCGCCAGCAGCCAAGATCAGGGACAGCGCTCGACTGGGGGCTACACCTTC,TRBJ1-2,TRBV4-3,TRBD1,-
CASSTDSGTDTQYF,TGTGCCAGCTCTACGGACAGTGGGACAGATACGCAGTATTTT,TRBJ2-3,TRBV18,-,-
CASSAPGQGNYEQYF,TGCGCCAGCAGCGCGCCGGGACAGGGGAACTACGAGCAGTACTTC,TRBJ2-7,TRBV4-1,TRBD1,-
CASSPVGQGARGNTIYF,TGTGCCAGCTCACCAGTGGGACAGGGGGCGCGAGGAAACACCATATATTTT,TRBJ1-3,TRBV18,TRBD1,once
CASSPDRGEAFF,TGCGCCAGCAGCCCAGACAGGGGTGAAGCTTTCTTT,TRBJ1-1,TRBV5-1,TRBD1,-
CASSEARSLNSPLHF,TGTGCCAGCAGTGAAGCCCGCTCCCTGAATTCACCCCTCCACTTT,TRBJ1-6,TRBV6-1,-,-
CASSVNRRNYEQYF,TGTGCCAGCAGTGTCAACAGGAGGAACTACGAGCAGTACTTC,TRBJ2-7,TRBV2,-,-
CASSFGDSHGYEQYF,TGTGCCAGTAGCTTCGGAGACAGTCATGGCTACGAGCAGTACTTC,TRBJ2-7,TRBV19,-,-
CASSLGTASYEQYF,TGTGCCAGCAGCCTCGGGACAGCTTCGTACGAGCAGTACTTC,TRBJ2-7,TRBV7-9,TRBD1,-
CASSRDGLEPQHF,TGCGCCAGCAGCCGAGACGGCCTGGAGCCCCAGCATTTT,TRBJ1-5,TRBV5-1,-,once
CATSDGAAGTNEKLFF,TGTGCCACCAGTGATGGGGCTGCGGGGACTAATGAAAAACTGTTTTTT,TRBJ1-4,TRBV24-1,-,-
CASSISGTGGYGYTF,TGTGCCAGCAGCATATCCGGGACAGGGGGCTATGGCTACACCTTC,TRBJ1-2,TRBV7-9,TRBD1,few
CASSYQDPDRGYEQYF,TGTGCCAGCAGTTACCAGGACCCGGATCGGGGGTACGAGCAGTACTTC,TRBJ2-7,TRBV7-9,-,-
CASSHPTGGGGPQHF,TGTGCCAGCAGTCATCCGACAGGGGGCGGGGGGCCCCAGCATTTT,TRBJ1-5,TRBV6-2/TRBV6-3,TRBD1,-
CASSLGEGRNEQFF,TGTGCTAGCAGCTTAGGGGAGGGACGGAATGAGCAGTTCTTC,TRBJ2-1,TRBV7-7,TRBD2,-
CASSLDGGFYGYTF,TGTGCCAGCAGCTTAGACGGGGGATTCTATGGCTACACCTTC,TRBJ1-2,TRBV7-8,-,-
CASSQEVAGVRSSYNEQFF,TGCGCCAGCAGCCAAGAGGTAGCGGGGGTTCGAAGCTCCTACAATGAGCAGTTCTTC,TRBJ2-1,TRBV4-3,TRBD2,-